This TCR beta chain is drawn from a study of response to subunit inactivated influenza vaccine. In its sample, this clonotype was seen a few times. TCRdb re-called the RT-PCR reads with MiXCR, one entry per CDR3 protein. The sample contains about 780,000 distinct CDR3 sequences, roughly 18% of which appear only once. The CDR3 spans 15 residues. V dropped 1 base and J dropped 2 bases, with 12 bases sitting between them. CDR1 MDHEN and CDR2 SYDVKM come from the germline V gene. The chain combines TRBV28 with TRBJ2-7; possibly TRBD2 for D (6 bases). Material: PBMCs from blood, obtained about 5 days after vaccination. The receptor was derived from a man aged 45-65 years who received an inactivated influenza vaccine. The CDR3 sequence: CASSLSPSVAYEQYF. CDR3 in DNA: TGTGCCAGCAGTTTATCCCCTAGCGTCGCCTACGAGCAGTACTTC.